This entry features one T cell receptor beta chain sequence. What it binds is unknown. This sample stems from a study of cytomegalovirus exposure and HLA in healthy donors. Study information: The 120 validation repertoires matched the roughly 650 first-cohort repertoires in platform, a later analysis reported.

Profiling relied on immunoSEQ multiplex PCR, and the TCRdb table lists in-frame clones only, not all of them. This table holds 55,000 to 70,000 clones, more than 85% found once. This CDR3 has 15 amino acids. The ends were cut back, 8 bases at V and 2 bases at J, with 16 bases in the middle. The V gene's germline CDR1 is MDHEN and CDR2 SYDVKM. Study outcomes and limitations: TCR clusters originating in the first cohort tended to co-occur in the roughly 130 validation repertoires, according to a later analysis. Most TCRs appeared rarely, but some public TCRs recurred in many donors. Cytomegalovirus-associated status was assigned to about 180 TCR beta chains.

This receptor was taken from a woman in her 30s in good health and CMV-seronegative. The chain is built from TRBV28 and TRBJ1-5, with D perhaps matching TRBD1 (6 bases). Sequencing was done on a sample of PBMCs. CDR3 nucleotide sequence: TGTGCCAGCGGGGGGGGGCGCGTGGGCAATCAGCCCCAGCATTTT. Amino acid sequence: CASGGGRVGNQPQHF.